In its sample, the clone carrying this T cell receptor beta chain was seen once. Its specificity is unknown. The V end lost 4 bases, the J end lost 5 bases, and 17 bases lay between the germline ends. This CDR3 has 15 amino acids. Germline CDR1 reads ENHRY; CDR2 reads SYGVKD. Sequencing used immunoSEQ multiplex PCR; TCRdb keeps in-frame clones, though not all of them. Here the sample spans around 110,000 clones, around 89% being singletons. The record originates from a study of T cell responses to AZD1222 COVID-19 vaccine. Study outcomes and limitations: With two AZD1222 doses given, Spike-specific TCR breadth and depth both rose. Repertoire samples came only from after the peak T cell response. As reported, nearly half of all spike-specific TCRs target variant regions that are unmutated.

The sample was peripheral blood, taken on day 0 of AZD1222 vaccination. The chain joins TRBV10-3 to TRBJ1-1; D possibly corresponds to TRBD1 (6 bases). The TCR was taken from an adult in good health. Written as DNA, the CDR3 is TGTGCCATCAGTGTAGGGCCCAGGGGAGGAACTGAAGCTTTCTTT. Encoded protein: CAISVGPRGGTEAFF.